This T cell receptor (beta chain) was observed in a study of shared clonotypes between healthy human individuals. Points from the study as a whole: In this cohort, only blood was sampled, and tissue repertoires likely differ. In general, naive subsets displayed greater estimated richness than memory subsets did. Despite large depth, rarefaction showed incomplete sorted-subset sequencing.

The CDR3 contains 16 residues. Germline lookup yields CDR1 SGHRS and CDR2 YFSETQ. The V gene lost 0 bases and the J gene lost 6 bases, with 19 bases spanning the gap. This clone was counted once. Its antigen is as yet unknown. Source study methods: Junction-only sequences without quality scores were provided by ImmunoSEQ, so filtering was different. Repertoires were generated with immunoSEQ multiplex PCR, while TCRdb's copy carries only in-frame clones and drops some. V and J calls and clone size are as listed in that table; D and trimming were resolved from the DNA. The sample records 1.5 million to 2.5 million clones, about 95% being singletons. Terminally differentiated effector memory CD45RA+ cells were excluded by CCR7 positive selection of CD45RO-negative cells.

The V call is TRBV5-1, the J call TRBJ2-7, with D hard to call. Sequenced: naive CD8+ T cells sorted from blood. The sequence derives from a man in his late teens or twenties in good health. CDR3 DNA: TGCGCCAGCAGCTTGGGGCCAGAGCTATATACCGGCGAGCAGTACTTC. Translating it yields CASSLGPELYTGEQYF.